The 10 T cell receptor beta chains listed next were all sequenced from one sample in a study of tumor and adjacent non-tumor tissue in lung cancer (dated by TCRdb to 2016 to 2018). To prepare the library, multiplex PCR was applied. Sequenced using an Illumina HiSeq 2500. TCRbeta libraries were built by three rounds of nested PCR using primers (Table S4), following protocols modified from ARM-PCR. In TCRdb, the public reads were trimmed at Q25 with fastp and aligned with MiXCR, with productive beta chains retained. Every distinct CDR3 protein forms one entry, paired with its most common genes and DNA. This sample holds approximately 75,000 distinct CDR3 sequences; around 74% were observed only once. The biggest ten clones account for approximately 12% of the sample. RNA was extracted from bulk unsorted tissue and checked for quality with a NanoDrop ND-1000 and an Agilent 2100. The sequenced sample was lung tumor tissue. The origin of the receptors is a woman aged 45 to 65 with non-small cell lung cancer.

In its sample, this clonotype was seen a few times. A single base separates this from a much larger clone, so it may be a read error. V gene TRBV6-1 combines with J gene TRBJ2-2, with D perhaps matching TRBD2 (6 bases). CDR1 MNHNS and CDR2 SASEGT come from the germline V gene. This CDR3 comprises 17 residues. V was shortened by 4 bases and J by 6 bases, with 21 bases between the two germline ends. The CDR3 nucleotides are TGTGCCAGCAGTGTCCGGGCGCAGGGAGGTAGTGCCGGGGAGCTGTTTTTT. This encodes CASSVRAQGGSAGELFF.

A word on this clonotype: This could be a read error, since a much larger clone is one nucleotide away. The chain carries TRBV28 and TRBJ1-6; D uncertain. V was clipped by 1 base and J by 10 bases, with 17 bases between them. This CDR3 spans 16 amino acids. Germline V gene lookup returns CDR1 MDHEN and CDR2 SYDVKM. This CDR3 reads CASSLSGFWVTSPLHF. The CDR3 DNA sequence: TGTGCCAGCAGTTTATCAGGATTCTGGGTCACCTCACCCCTCCACTTT.

On this clonotype: Without the conserved terminal phenylalanine or tryptophan, this CDR3 likely stems from a read error. The DNA is left out, because the CDR3 cannot be placed on it with certainty; the CDR3 is given as TCRdb lists it. The CDR3: CASSQAKSAGNYERYL. J is TRBJ2-7 and V is TRBV4-2; the table's TRBD2 call for D was not verified on the DNA. The CDR3 length is 16 residues, termini included. Germline-derived CDR1 and CDR2 are LGHNA and YNFKEQ.

In its sample, this clonotype was seen many times. The V and J genes are TRBV20-1 and TRBJ2-7; TRBD2 agrees at 7 bases. In germline, CDR1 is DFQATT, CDR2 SNEGSKA (reference sequence). Trimming at V came to 3 bases and at J to 3 bases, leaving 11 bases not matched to a gene. This CDR3 contains 15 residues. The CDR3 nucleotides are TGCAGTGCTAGGGGAGGGAGGTCTCACTACTACGAGCAGTACTTC. It specifies CSARGGRSHYYEQYF.

About this clonotype: This sequence may be a read error, since a much larger clone differs from it by one base. V gene TRBV12-3 or TRBV12-4 combines with J gene TRBJ2-1; D unresolved. CDR3 length equals 16 residues. The CDR3 is CTSSSLDVGTYNEQFF. Here the CDR3 DNA reads TGTACCAGCAGTTCCCTGGACGTCGGAACCTACAATGAGCAGTTCTTC.

In this sample, this clonotype turned up many times. V and J are TRBV28 and TRBJ2-7; maybe TRBD2 (5 bases). V was clipped by 5 bases and J by 5 bases, with 16 bases between them. Germline V gene lookup returns CDR1 MDHEN and CDR2 SYDVKM. The CDR3 is 14 residues long. CDR3 protein: CASSISLEFHEQYF. The CDR3 coding sequence is TGTGCCAGCAGTATCTCACTAGAATTCCACGAGCAGTACTTC.

Notes on this clonotype: Likely a read error: the CDR3 ends without its conserved phenylalanine or tryptophan. The chain uses TRBV4-1 and TRBJ1-1; possible D gene TRBD1, 5 bases. From germline, CDR1 is MGHRA and CDR2 YSYEKL. The CDR3 sequence is 14 residues long. V lost 1 base and J lost 3, with 9 bases in between. CDR3 bases: TGCGCCAGCAGCCAAGCAGGGTATGACACTGAAGCTTTCGTT. Translation: CASSQAGYDTEAFV.

Turning to this clonotype: A much larger clone is a single base away; this may be a read error. The chain combines TRBV5-1 with TRBJ2-6, with D hard to call. CDR1 SGHRS and CDR2 YFSETQ come from the germline V gene. The V and J ends lost 6 bases and 0 bases respectively, with 19 bases between them. The CDR3 is 18 amino acids. The CDR3 bases are TGCGCCAGCATCTTCATGAGCACCCTTATCTCTGGGGCCAACGTCCTGACTTTC. Its translation is CASIFMSTLISGANVLTF.

Remarks on this clonotype: As the CDR3 is not closed by the conserved phenylalanine or tryptophan, this likely results from a read error. The chain joins TRBV10-3 to TRBJ2-3, with 7 bases lining up with TRBD2. V was pared by 6 bases and J by 4 bases, with 10 bases of the junction left unmatched. In germline, CDR1 is ENHRY, CDR2 SYGVKD. The CDR3 length is 15 residues. In nucleotides, the CDR3 is TGTGCCATCAGCGCGGTCTCCCGGGGGGCAGATACGCAGTATATT. Its translation: CAISAVSRGADTQYI.

A remark on this clonotype: Sequence at one end of the junction differs from germline and may be a read error. V and J are TRBV6-2 or TRBV6-3 and TRBJ2-1; D possibly corresponds to TRBD2 (6 bases). The CDR3 consists of 16 residues. In germline, CDR1 is MNHEY, CDR2 SVGEGT. DNA for the CDR3: TGTGCCAGCAGGCGGGGCGGTGTGACGTCCTACAATAAGCAGTTCTTC. It is translated as CASRRGGVTSYNKQFF.